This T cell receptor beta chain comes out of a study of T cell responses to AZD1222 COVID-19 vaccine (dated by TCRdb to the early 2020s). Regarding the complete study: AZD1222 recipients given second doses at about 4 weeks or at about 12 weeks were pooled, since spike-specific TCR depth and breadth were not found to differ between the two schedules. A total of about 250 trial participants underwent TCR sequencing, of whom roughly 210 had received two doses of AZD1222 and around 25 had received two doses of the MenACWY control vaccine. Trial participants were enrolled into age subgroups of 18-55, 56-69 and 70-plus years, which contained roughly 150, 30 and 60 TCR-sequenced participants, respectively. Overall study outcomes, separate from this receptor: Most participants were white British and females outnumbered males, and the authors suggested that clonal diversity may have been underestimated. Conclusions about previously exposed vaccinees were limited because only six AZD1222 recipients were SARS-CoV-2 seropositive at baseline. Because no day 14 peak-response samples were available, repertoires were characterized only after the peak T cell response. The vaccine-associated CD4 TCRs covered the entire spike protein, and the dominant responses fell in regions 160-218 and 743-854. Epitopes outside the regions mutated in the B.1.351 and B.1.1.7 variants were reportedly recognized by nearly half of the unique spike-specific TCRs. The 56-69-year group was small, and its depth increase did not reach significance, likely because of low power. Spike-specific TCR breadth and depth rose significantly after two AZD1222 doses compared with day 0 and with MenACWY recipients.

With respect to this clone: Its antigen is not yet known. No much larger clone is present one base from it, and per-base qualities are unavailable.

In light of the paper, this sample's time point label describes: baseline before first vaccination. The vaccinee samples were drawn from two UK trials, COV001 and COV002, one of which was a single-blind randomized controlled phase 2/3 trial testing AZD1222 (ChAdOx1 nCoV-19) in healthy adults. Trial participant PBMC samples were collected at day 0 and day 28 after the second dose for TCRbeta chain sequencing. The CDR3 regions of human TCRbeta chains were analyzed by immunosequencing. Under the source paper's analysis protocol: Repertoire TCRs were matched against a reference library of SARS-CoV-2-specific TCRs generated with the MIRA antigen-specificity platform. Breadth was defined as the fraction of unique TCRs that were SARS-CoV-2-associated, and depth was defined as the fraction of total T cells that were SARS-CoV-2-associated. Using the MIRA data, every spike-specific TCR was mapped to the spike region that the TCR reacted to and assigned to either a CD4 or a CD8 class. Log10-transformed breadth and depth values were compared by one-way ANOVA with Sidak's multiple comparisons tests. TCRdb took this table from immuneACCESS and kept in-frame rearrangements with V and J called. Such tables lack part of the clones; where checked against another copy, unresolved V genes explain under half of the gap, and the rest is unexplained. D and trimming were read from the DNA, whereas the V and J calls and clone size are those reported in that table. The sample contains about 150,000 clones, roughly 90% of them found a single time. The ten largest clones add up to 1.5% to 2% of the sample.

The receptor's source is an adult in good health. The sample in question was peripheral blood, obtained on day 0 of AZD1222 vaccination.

The DNA sequence is given as TGTGCCAGTAGTCTCCCCCTCCGGAGAGGTGCCGATACGCAGTATTTT. This sequence encodes CASSLPLRRGADTQYF. Rearrangement joined TRBV19 to TRBJ2-3; no D gene can be assigned with confidence. Reading the germline V gene (reference sequence) gives CDR1 LNHDA and CDR2 SQIVND. There are 16 amino acids in the CDR3, from cysteine to phenylalanine inclusive. Left in the record is the CDR3 DNA by itself, 48 bases read in frame from the first base. V loses 5 bases of germline sequence and J loses 6 bases, and the interval between the two ends is 21 bases. Reference TRBV19 and TRBJ2-3 proteins supply the regions before and after the CDR3; the full variable domain is: DGGITQSPKYLFRKEGQNVTLSCEQNLNHDAMYWYRQDPGQGLRLIYYSQIVNDFQKGDIAEGYSVSREKKESFPLTVTSAQKNPTAFYLCASSLPLRRGADTQYFGPGTRLTVL.